This T cell receptor (beta chain) came from a study of identical twins listed by TCRdb under 2016. In the study overall: To test whether fetal clonotypes persist, this study deep-sequenced TCR alpha and beta repertoires from monozygotic twins, from unrelated adults of various ages, and from cord blood. To rule out contamination, the twin experiments were replicated at different times with different library preparation protocols.

This clonotype was seen more than once but under ten times. Its specific antigen is unknown. Per-base quality was not reported, and no clone a single base away is much larger than it. There are 13 amino acids in the CDR3, from cysteine to phenylalanine inclusive. The sequence is cut down to CDR3 DNA, 39 bases in frame from base 1. The junction shows trimming of 2 bases on V and 9 bases on J, plus 8 bases between the germline ends. The library was prepared using 5' RACE. The reads were generated on an Illumina HiSeq 2000. Template switching introduced a universal primer binding site; the final cDNA contained a unique molecular identifier, enabling accurate counting of TCR cDNA molecules. Specific primers in the conserved constant-segment region were used to synthesize first-strand cDNA for the TCR alpha and beta chains. Each cDNA library was double barcoded, with a SMART-Mk sample barcode plus Illumina barcodes, to control for contamination. TruSeq adapter sequences, together with Illumina sample barcodes, were added in two successive PCR steps. Sequencing of the TCR alpha and beta cDNA libraries was done on the Illumina HiSeq platform using custom primers. The authors processed their data as follows. Unique molecular identifiers were extracted from raw reads with MiGEC, and CDR3 positions were determined with MiXCR. Recombination models were inferred per individual with the repgenHMM and IGoR tools using an EM algorithm. The tcR package in R was used for shared clonotype analysis, with sharing normalized by the product of cloneset sizes. To study raw recombination free of thymic and clonal selection effects, out-of-frame nonproductive sequences were analyzed. The public reads were reprocessed in TCRdb via fastp at Q25 and MiXCR, keeping in-frame beta chains. All rows with the same CDR3 protein become a single entry with the most common DNA and genes. TCRdb's processing, not the study's, gives the V and J calls here. In this sample the table shows over 600,000 distinct CDR3 sequences, roughly 20% of which occur a single time. In total, the top ten clones hold 4% to 5.5% of the sample.

All donors were healthy Caucasians. The twin cohort consisted of three pairs of female monozygotic twins, all aged 18 to 29 years. The RNA used for TCR libraries was isolated from peripheral blood mononuclear cells. General findings and caveats noted by the study authors: Invariant T cells such as MAIT and iNKT could partly confound zero-insertion analyses, though diverse VJ usage argued against this for most clonotypes. Because the same donors could not be followed over many years, the conclusions relied on cross-sectional statistical analysis. In beta out-of-frame sequences, excess twin sharing was weaker, because having fewer shared sequences lowered the signal-to-noise ratio. In monozygotic twins, out-of-frame TCR alpha sharing was systematically underestimated by recombination models, although the models agreed with sharing between unrelated individuals. Fewer insertions were carried by abundant cord blood beta clonotypes; a weaker similar trend was observed in young adult naive repertoires, while no such trend was observed in memory repertoires. Compared with coincidental sharing between unrelated individuals, an excess of low generation-probability sequences was observed among out-of-frame TCR alpha sequences shared between twins.

The sample also formed part of further work on T cells expressing NK-cell markers. From the second report: TCR beta-chain repertoires were profiled in sorted CD3+CD56+NKG2C+, CD3+CD56+NKG2C- and CD3+CD56-NKG2C+ T-cell subsets from several donors. Of the eight sequenced donors, seven were found to be HCMV-seropositive and one was found to be HCMV-seronegative. In several experiments an anti-gammadeltaTCR antibody was added to restrict sorting to alphabetaTCR-expressing T cells. In six donors, the dominant CD3+CD56+NKG2C+ clonotypes were found to rank among the top 10 CD8+ clonotypes and to make up about 1.0-7.5% of CD8+ T cells. Those dominant clonotypes were again the most abundant among CD3+CD56-NKG2C+ cells in a few donors, at roughly 28.3-65%. Whether the expanded NKG2C-expressing T cell clones were specific for HCMV antigens remained unclear. The eight sequenced donors were randomly selected healthy volunteers, three men and five women. HCMV-specific IgG was detected in serum with a commercial ELISA kit to determine HCMV serostatus. Bulk peripheral blood T-cell repertoires were additionally sequenced from unsorted PBMC for roughly six donors. MIGEC was used to demultiplex reads and group the reads by UMI, and MiTCR was used to assemble and quantify clonotypes. Only TCR cDNA sequences supported by at least two reads were kept to exclude erroneous sequences. The tcR package was used for downstream repertoire analysis, with clonotypes matched between fractions based on CDR3 nucleotide sequence plus V segment. VDJmatch was used to annotate antigen specificity against VDJdb, with one amino acid substitution allowed in CDR3.

The receptor was derived from a woman in her late teens or twenties in good health. The sequence links TRBV12-3 or TRBV12-4 to TRBJ1-6; perhaps TRBD1 is the D gene, with 5 bases matching. The material sequenced was PBMCs. The CDR3 sequence is CASSLWGSSPLHF. The DNA is TGTGCCAGCAGTTTATGGGGGAGTTCACCCCTCCACTTT.